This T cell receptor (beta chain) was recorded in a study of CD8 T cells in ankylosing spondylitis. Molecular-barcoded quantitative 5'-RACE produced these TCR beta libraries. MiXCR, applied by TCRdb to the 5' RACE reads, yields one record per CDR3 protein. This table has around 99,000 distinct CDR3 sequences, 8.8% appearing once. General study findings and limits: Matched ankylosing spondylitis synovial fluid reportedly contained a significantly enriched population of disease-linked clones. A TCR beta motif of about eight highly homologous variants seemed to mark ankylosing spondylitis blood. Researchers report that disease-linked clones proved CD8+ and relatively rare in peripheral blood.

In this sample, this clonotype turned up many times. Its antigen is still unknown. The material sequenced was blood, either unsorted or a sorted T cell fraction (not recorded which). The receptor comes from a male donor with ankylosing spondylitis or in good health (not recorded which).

The DNA of the CDR3 is TGTGCCATCAGTGAAGACGGAGCAGGGCTTATCTATGGCTACACCTTC. This translates into CAISEDGAGLIYGYTF. V gene TRBV10-3 combines with J gene TRBJ1-2; a weak D match, TRBD1 (5 bases). V was pared by 3 bases and J by 4 bases, with 18 bases between. Germline values: CDR1 ENHRY, CDR2 SYGVKD. This CDR3 contains 16 residues.